This T cell receptor beta chain was recovered during a study of graft-versus-host responses after intestinal transplantation (dated by TCRdb to about 2021). With respect to the entire study: Multivisceral, liver-intestinal, or isolated intestinal transplants were received by the recipients. Anti-thymocyte globulin induction was given to all recipients, followed by maintenance tacrolimus and steroids for approximately three years. After intestinal transplantation, graft-versus-host and host-versus-graft alloreactive T cell clones in the graft, circulation and bone marrow were tracked using bulk TCR-beta CDR3 sequencing. To identify alloreactive clones, pre-transplant mixed lymphocyte reaction products were sequenced and then compared with unstimulated pre-transplant donor and recipient T cells. The cohort enrolled about two dozen intestinal transplant recipients including one retransplant, and a few patients lacking pretransplant specimens were excluded. Donor T cell macrochimerism was defined as a peak of at least 4% donor T cells among recipient peripheral blood mononuclear cells. Instead of going to the commercial service, samples from three later patients were sequenced in-house on an Illumina MiSeq and processed with MiXCR.

In light of the paper, this sample's time point label describes: cells obtained before transplantation from donor or recipient. In the mixed lymphocyte reactions, roughly 200,000 CFSE-labeled pre-transplant responders were plated with roughly 200,000 irradiated violet-dye-labeled stimulators and cultured for about six days. Proliferating CD3+CD4+CFSE-low and CD3+CD8+CFSE-low responder cells were FACS-sorted on a BD Influx sorter after the mixed lymphocyte reaction. General study outcomes and caveats: Conclusions were limited by the relatively low number and heterogeneity of intestinal transplant patients. In the allografts of patients with donor T cell macrochimerism, GvH to HvG T cell clonal ratios were high. GvH clones were detected in recipient bone marrow, and some of these GvH clones were observed earlier in ileal mucosa or blood, consistent with an intestinal mucosal origin. Peak levels of circulating GvH clones were associated with declines in HvG clones early after transplant.

To prepare the library, the immunoSEQ multiplex PCR assay was applied. For most patients, genomic DNA was isolated with the Qiagen DNeasy Blood and Tissue Kit and shipped frozen to Adaptive Biotechnologies for TCR sequencing. Adaptive Biotechnologies carried out high-throughput TCR-beta CDR3 sequencing of genomic DNA for most patients. As for how the authors treated the data: TCR sequencing data for 18 patients were retrieved from Adaptive's ImmunoSEQ software; three other patients were processed with MiXCR and VDJtools. To correct CD4 versus CD8 sorting errors, sequences present in both subsets at a frequency ratio below 5:1 were removed. CDR3 nucleotide sequences shared between donor and recipient were removed because their origin could not be assigned. To count as alloreactive, a clone needed at least 2-fold expansion over unstimulated cells and a minimum CFSE-low frequency of 0.002% (template counts) or 0.001% (read counts). Mappable clones were those detected in sequenced pre-transplant spleen, lymph node, or MLR CFSE-low populations of the donor or recipient. The cumulative frequency of alloreactive clones was calculated as a percentage of all sequences, weighted by copy number. This immuneACCESS table, as held by TCRdb, lists in-frame sequences with V and J called but not all clones. Of the missing ones, under half trace to an unresolved V gene in checked studies; the others have no known cause. The DNA gave D and trimming, while V, J and clone size come from that table. This sample has roughly 9,700 clones in its table, and roughly 29% of those were observed once. Roughly 5% of the sample is taken by the ten largest.

V drops 2 bases and J drops 7 bases, leaving 5 bases in between. From the cysteine through the phenylalanine, the CDR3 covers 12 amino acids. The read is trimmed to its CDR3 DNA, 36 bases read in frame from base 1. As encoded in the germline V gene, CDR1 is SGHAT while CDR2 is FQNNGV. This clone occurred a few times. Base qualities are not recorded, but no much larger clone differs from it by a single base. Sequenced here: alloreactive CD4+ T cells from a mixed lymphocyte reaction culture, sampled before transplantation. The cell subset or site label for this specimen denotes: CFSE-low proliferating T cells sorted from roughly six-day pre-transplant mixed lymphocyte reaction (GvH or HvG direction). The sequence was obtained from a human patient who was an organ donor for intestinal transplantation. In this chain, TRBV11-2 is recombined with TRBJ2-2, and the D gene may be TRBD1, 5 bases matching. This receptor has the CDR3 CASSLQGGELFF. Read as DNA, the sequence is TGTGCCAGCAGCTTACAGGGCGGGGAGCTGTTTTTT.